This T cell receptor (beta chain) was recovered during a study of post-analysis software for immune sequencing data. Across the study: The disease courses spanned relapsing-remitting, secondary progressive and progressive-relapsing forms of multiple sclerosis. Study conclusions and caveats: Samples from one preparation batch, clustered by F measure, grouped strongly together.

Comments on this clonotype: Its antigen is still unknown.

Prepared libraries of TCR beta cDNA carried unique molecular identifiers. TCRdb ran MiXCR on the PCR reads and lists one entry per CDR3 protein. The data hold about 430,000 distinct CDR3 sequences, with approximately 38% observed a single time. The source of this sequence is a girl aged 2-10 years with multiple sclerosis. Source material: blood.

DNA of the CDR3: TGTGCCAGCAGCTTAGGGGCGGGAGGATTTGACGAGCAGTACTTC. Its translation is CASSLGAGGFDEQYF. The rearrangement joins TRBV7-7 to TRBJ2-7; 8 positions match TRBD2. CDR3 length: 15 amino acids. V dropped 1 base and J dropped 5; count of bases not matched to a gene: 7. Looked up from germline, CDR1 is SSHAT and CDR2 is FNYEAQ (reference sequence). Based on the CDR3 plus reference TRBV7-7 and TRBJ2-7, the full variable domain is GAGVSQSPRYKVTKRGQDVTLRCDPISSHATLYWYQQALGQGPEFLTYFNYEAQPDKSGLPSDRFSAERPEGSISTLTIQRTEQRDSAMYRCASSLGAGGFDEQYFGPGTRLTVT.